This T cell receptor beta chain was obtained from a study of glioma-infiltrating T cells. On this clonotype itself: Its target is not known.

Amplification of TCR alpha and beta CDR3 regions from RNA used iRepertoire nested multiplex PCR. Tissue mRNA or PBMC total RNA, roughly 95-400 ng, went into one-step reverse transcription and amplification. TCRdb reprocessed the multiplex PCR reads with MiXCR, giving one entry per CDR3 protein. The sample records approximately 100,000 distinct CDR3 sequences, 25% being singletons. Overall study results and limits: Non-neoplastic patients had below-expected tissue-blood divergence, while all gliomas exceeded expectation.

V lost 5 bases to trimming and J lost 1 base, with 17 bases between them. Germline loops: CDR1 SGHNT, CDR2 YENEEA. There are 16 residues in the CDR3. The J gene is TRBJ1-1, the V gene TRBV11-3; D ambiguous. The sequencing sample was made of glioma tissue, nonneoplastic brain tissue, or PBMCs (not recorded which). This receptor was taken from a human donor with low-grade glioma or glioblastoma, undergoing nonglioma brain surgery, or in good health (not recorded which). As DNA, the CDR3 is TGTGCCAGCAGCGTGCCCTCGCGTACAAAGAACACTGAAGCTTTCTTT. It encodes CASSVPSRTKNTEAFF. Full variable domain (missing parts from reference TRBV11-3 and TRBJ1-1): EAGVVQSPRYKIIEKKQPVAFWCNPISGHNTLYWYLQNLGQGPELLIRYENEEAVDDSQLPKDRFSAERLKGVDSTLKIQPAELGDSAVYLCASSVPSRTKNTEAFFGQGTRLTVV.